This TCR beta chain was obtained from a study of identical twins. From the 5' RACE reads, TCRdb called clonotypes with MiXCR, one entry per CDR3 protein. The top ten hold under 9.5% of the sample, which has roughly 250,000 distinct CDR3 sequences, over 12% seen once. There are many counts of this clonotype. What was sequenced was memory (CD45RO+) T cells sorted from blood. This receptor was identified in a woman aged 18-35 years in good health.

The DNA for the CDR3 is TGTGCCAGCAGCTTAGATTTTTATTCACCCCTCCACTTT. Amino acids: CASSLDFYSPLHF. The rearrangement links TRBV7-2 to TRBJ1-6; D unclear. V dropped 1 base and J dropped 8 bases, with 6 bases sitting between them. CDR3 size: 13 residues. The germline gives CDR1 SGHTA, CDR2 FQGNSA.